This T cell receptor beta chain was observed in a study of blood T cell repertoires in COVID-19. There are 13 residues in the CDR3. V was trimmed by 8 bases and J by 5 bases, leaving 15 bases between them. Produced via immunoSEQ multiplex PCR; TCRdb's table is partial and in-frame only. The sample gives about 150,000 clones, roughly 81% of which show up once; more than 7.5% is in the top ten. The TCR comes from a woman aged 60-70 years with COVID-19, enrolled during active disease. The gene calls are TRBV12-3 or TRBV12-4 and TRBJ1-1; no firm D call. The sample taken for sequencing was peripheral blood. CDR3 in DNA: TGTGCCAGCCAACGCGGCGCGGGGACTGAAGCTTTCTTT. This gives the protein CASQRGAGTEAFF.